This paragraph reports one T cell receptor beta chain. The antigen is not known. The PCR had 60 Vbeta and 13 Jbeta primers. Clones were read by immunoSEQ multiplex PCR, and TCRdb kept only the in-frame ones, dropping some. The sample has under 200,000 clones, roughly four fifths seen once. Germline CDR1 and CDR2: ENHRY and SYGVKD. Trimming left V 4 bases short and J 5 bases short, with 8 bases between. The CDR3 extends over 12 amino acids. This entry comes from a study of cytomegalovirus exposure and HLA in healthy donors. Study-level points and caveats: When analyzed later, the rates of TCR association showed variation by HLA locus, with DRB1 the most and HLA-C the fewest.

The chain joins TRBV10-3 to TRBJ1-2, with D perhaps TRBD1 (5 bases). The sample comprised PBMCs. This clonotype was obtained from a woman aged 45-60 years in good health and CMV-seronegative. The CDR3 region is CAISVDSYGYTF. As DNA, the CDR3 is TGTGCCATCAGTGTAGACAGTTATGGCTACACCTTC.